A selection of T cell receptor beta chains follows, all from one sample in a study of identical twins. TCRdb re-called the 5' RACE reads through MiXCR, storing one row per CDR3 protein. The sample shows roughly 1,500,000 distinct CDR3 sequences, about 32% of them seen only once. The sequenced sample consisted of cord blood. Every receptor here comes from a newborn girl in good health. CDR3s include the opening cysteine and the closing phenylalanine or tryptophan. A D gene is named only where the DNA matches it firmly. Size is omitted from some rows. Given values are once, few, many or a class for expanded clones.

TRBJ1-1	.	TRBV4-1	TRBD1	CASSNPRDRGTEAFF	TGCGCCAGCAGCAACCCACGGGACAGGGGAACTGAAGCTTTCTTT
TRBJ1-5	.	TRBV3-1	TRBD1	CASSQGTGVQPQHF	TGTGCCAGCAGCCAAGGGACAGGGGTTCAGCCCCAGCATTTT
TRBJ2-1	.	TRBV27	TRBD1	CASSQGQGFFPYNEQFF	TGTGCCAGCAGTCAAGGACAGGGCTTCTTTCCCTACAATGAGCAGTTCTTC
TRBJ2-7	once	TRBV7-2	TRBD2	CASSLGKGGLAGASYEQYF	TGTGCCAGCAGCTTAGGGAAGGGGGGACTAGCGGGGGCCTCCTACGAGCAGTACTTC
TRBJ2-4	.	TRBV4-2	.	CASSPPLGTGINIQYF	TGTGCCAGCAGCCCCCCACTAGGGACGGGCATAAACATTCAGTACTTC
TRBJ1-4	few	TRBV20-1	TRBD1	CSARHRGDEKLFF	TGCAGTGCTAGACACAGGGGGGACGAAAAACTGTTTTTT
TRBJ2-7	.	TRBV5-1	.	CASSLRDVNEQYF	TGCGCCAGCAGCTTGAGGGATGTCAACGAGCAGTACTTC
TRBJ2-1	few	TRBV12-3/TRBV12-4	.	CASSLAARTNEQFF	TGTGCCAGCAGTTTAGCAGCTAGGACCAATGAGCAGTTCTTC
TRBJ1-1	once	TRBV2	.	CASRGILTEAFF	TGTGCCAGCAGGGGGATTCTCACTGAAGCTTTCTTT
TRBJ1-6	.	TRBV20-1	.	CSARDMLPRRNSPLHF	TGCAGTGCTAGAGATATGCTGCCCAGGCGGAATTCACCCCTCCACTTT
TRBJ2-7	.	TRBV4-1	TRBD2	CASSQPTSGPSSYEQYF	TGCGCCAGCAGCCAGCCTACTAGCGGCCCTTCCTCCTACGAGCAGTACTTC
TRBJ2-1	.	TRBV7-9	.	CASSLAGEKQFF	TGTGCCAGCAGCTTAGCGGGGGAGAAGCAGTTCTTC
TRBJ2-7	.	TRBV7-2	.	CASGFPQTRNYEQYF	TGTGCCAGCGGATTCCCTCAAACTAGAAACTACGAGCAGTACTTC
TRBJ1-1	few	TRBV24-1	TRBD1	CATSATGGNTEAFF	TGTGCCACCAGTGCCACAGGGGGGAACACTGAAGCTTTCTTT
TRBJ1-5	once	TRBV19	.	CASSPVLRPQHF	TGTGCCAGTAGCCCAGTCCTCAGGCCCCAGCATTTT
TRBJ1-1	once	TRBV6-6	.	CASSYSAGRDTEAFF	TGTGCCAGCAGTTACTCGGCAGGGCGGGACACTGAAGCTTTCTTT
TRBJ1-1	.	TRBV5-1	.	CASGTGTLNTEAFF	TGCGCCAGCGGGACCGGGACACTTAACACTGAAGCTTTCTTT